These 16 T cell receptor beta chains share one sample of origin, sequenced in a study of blood T cell repertoires in COVID-19. Libraries were prepared by immunoSEQ multiplex PCR; TCRdb keeps only in-frame clonotypes and omits some of them. The sample lists about 250,000 clones, around 83% occurring once. Sequencing input: peripheral blood. All receptors derive from a man older than 75 with acute or convalescent COVID-19.

A word on this clone: In the same sample, other DNA sequences code for this CDR3. The CDR3 spells CASSLSGGAYNEQFF. CDR3 sequence (DNA): TGCGCCAGCAGCTTGTCAGGGGGCGCCTACAATGAGCAGTTCTTC. This chain links TRBV5-1 with TRBJ2-1; TRBD1 agrees at 8 bases. Germline CDR1 reads SGHRS; CDR2 reads YFSETQ. The CDR3 sequence is 15 residues long. The trim removed 1 base at V and 2 bases at J, leaving 2 bases unmatched.

V gene TRBV5-6 combines with J gene TRBJ2-5; D is perhaps TRBD1 (6 bases). V gave up 3 bases and J gave up 4 bases, with 13 bases separating them. This CDR3 has 14 amino acids. Germline CDR1 SGHDT, CDR2 YYEEEE. The CDR3 bases are TGTGCCAGCAGCTCTAAGACAGGAGGAGAGACCCAGTACTTC. Protein: CASSSKTGGETQYF.

J is TRBJ2-5 and V is TRBV23-1, with a weak D call TRBD1 (6 bases). TRBV23-1 is given ORF status, its function remaining uncertain. The CDR3 runs 19 residues. Deletions cut 0 bases from V and 4 bases from J, with 24 bases between. CDR3 region: CASSQSASQVGHLLETQYF. CDR3 DNA sequence: TGCGCCAGCAGTCAATCGGCCTCTCAGGTGGGACATCTATTAGAGACCCAGTACTTC.

The chain links TRBV28 to TRBJ2-3, with D tentatively TRBD2 (6 bases). Trimming shortened V by 5 bases and J by 2 bases, and 14 bases separated the two germline ends. The CDR3 covers 15 residues. Germline loops: CDR1 MDHEN, CDR2 SYDVKM. The CDR3, as DNA: TGTGCCAGCAGTAGGCCCGCGGGGACCACAGATACGCAGTATTTT. This encodes CASSRPAGTTDTQYF.

This chain uses TRBV12-3 or TRBV12-4 with TRBJ1-1, with 7 bases aligning to TRBD1. The length of the CDR3 is 12 residues. J lost 6 bases, V lost 4 bases, and 2 bases had no gene match. The CDR3 bases are TGTGCCAGCAGTTCCCAGGGGGCTGAAGCTTTCTTT. It translates to CASSSQGAEAFF.

CDR3 amino acids: CASSLLAGGAIQYF. CDR3 nucleotide sequence: TGTGCCAGCAGCCTACTAGCGGGAGGGGCCATTCAGTACTTC. V is TRBV27 and J is TRBJ2-4, with 13 bases matching TRBD2. Looked up from germline, CDR1 is MNHEY and CDR2 is SMNVEV (reference sequence). There are 14 residues in the CDR3. Germline trimming cut 6 bases from V and 9 bases from J; bases unmatched to any gene: 5.

In its sample, this clone was seen many times. This chain links TRBV29-1 with TRBJ1-2, with D perhaps TRBD1 (6 bases). Germline CDR1 is SQVTM and CDR2 is ANQGSEA. CDR3 size: 15 residues. V lost 3 bases to trimming and J lost 3 bases, with 17 bases between them. The CDR3 region is CSVDWDTDLYYGYTF. The CDR3, as DNA: TGCAGCGTTGACTGGGACACCGATCTATACTATGGCTACACCTTC.

The CDR3 DNA follows: TGTGCCAGTCGACCCAACCTCGGGGAAATCGGGGACACTGAAGCTTTCTTT. It specifies CASRPNLGEIGDTEAFF. The V gene is TRBV19, the J gene TRBJ1-1; unclear D gene. V lost 8 bases and J 3 bases, leaving 25 bases between the germline ends. The CDR3 runs to 17 residues. Germline loops: CDR1 LNHDA, CDR2 SQIVND (reference sequence).

In nucleotides, the CDR3 is TGTGCCAGCAGCCAAGATCTCCGGGGGGAAGAGACCCAGTACTTC. Protein product: CASSQDLRGEETQYF. The chain joins TRBV3-1 (or the pseudogene TRBV3-2) to TRBJ2-5; the match to TRBD2 covers 7 bases. The V and J ends lost 0 bases and 3 bases, in that order; junction bases with no gene match: 4. Germline-derived CDR1 and CDR2 are LGHDT and YNNKEL (reference sequence). The CDR3 loop spans 15 amino acids.

The V call is TRBV19, the J call TRBJ2-1; D may be TRBD1 (6 bases). The CDR3 loop spans 14 amino acids. V was cut by 6 bases and J by 3 bases, with 12 bases left in between. Germline CDR1 and CDR2: LNHDA and SQIVND (reference sequence). This CDR3 is CASRRWTDYNEQFF. DNA for the CDR3: TGTGCCAGTAGGAGGTGGACAGACTACAATGAGCAGTTCTTC.

This chain uses TRBV6-1 with TRBJ2-7; D unresolved. Germline V gives CDR1 MNHNS, CDR2 SASEGT. V was trimmed by 3 bases and J by 3 bases, leaving 9 bases between them. This CDR3 is 13 amino acids long. CDR3 sequence (DNA): TGTGCCAGCAGTGAGAGAGCCTACTACGAGCAGTACTTC. Translated: CASSERAYYEQYF.

The chain uses TRBV7-2 and TRBJ2-5, with D uncertain. Germline CDR1 reads SGHTA; CDR2 reads FQGNSA. The CDR3 has 13 residues. V gave up 1 base and J gave up 4 bases, with 7 bases separating them. The CDR3 bases are TGTGCCAGCAGCTTAGGCACCAGAGAGACCCAGTACTTC. Amino acid sequence: CASSLGTRETQYF.

This clone was seen once. The chain combines TRBV5-4 with TRBJ1-2; the D is unclear. The V and J ends lost 4 bases and 8 bases respectively, with 18 bases between them. The CDR3 runs to 14 residues. In germline, CDR1 is SGHNT, CDR2 YYREEE (reference sequence). The CDR3 DNA reads TGTGCCAGCAGCACCGGACTTCCCGCGGAGGGCTACACCTTC. The encoded protein is CASSTGLPAEGYTF.

The V call is TRBV27, the J call TRBJ2-3; 7 bases are shared with TRBD1. Germline CDR1 and CDR2: MNHEY and SMNVEV (reference sequence). CDR3 length: 17 amino acids. V lost 3 bases, J lost 4 bases, and 13 bases stayed unmatched. CDR3 sequence (DNA): TGTGCCAGCAGTTTCTTCCGGGACAGTGGGTCTTCAGATACGCAGTATTTT. Residues: CASSFFRDSGSSDTQYF.

The rearrangement links TRBV5-1 to TRBJ2-5, with 12 positions matching TRBD2. The CDR3 spans 16 residues. Unmatched junction bases numbered 5, after V lost 0 bases and J lost 5 bases. CDR1 is SGHRS and CDR2 is YFSETQ in the germline V gene. The CDR3 DNA reads as TGCGCCAGCAGCTTGGATCTAGCGGGGGGGACGGAGACCCAGTACTTC. Its translation: CASSLDLAGGTETQYF.

With respect to this clone: This specimen includes other DNA sequences encoding the same CDR3. This chain joins TRBV3-1 (or the pseudogene TRBV3-2) and TRBJ1-6; the match to TRBD1 covers 8 bases. Germline V CDR1 and CDR2: LGHDT, YNNKEL (reference sequence). CDR3 length equals 16 residues. V was pared by 1 base and J by 7 bases, with 6 bases of the junction left unmatched. CDR3 DNA: TGTGCCAGCAGCCAAGTGCTTACAGGGGGAAATTCACCCCTCCACTTT. Translating it yields CASSQVLTGGNSPLHF.